What follows are 20 T cell receptor beta chains derived from one specimen sequenced in a study of CD8 T cells in ankylosing spondylitis. TCRdb reprocessed the 5' RACE reads via MiXCR and lists one record per CDR3 protein. Among about 700,000 distinct CDR3 sequences listed, about 20% were seen once. No cognate antigen is known for these TCRs. The study's findings and limits: One TCR beta motif, made up of fewer than 10 highly homologous variants, appeared characteristic of ankylosing spondylitis blood.

Sequenced sample: blood, either unsorted or a sorted T cell fraction (not recorded which). The receptors were gathered from a male donor with ankylosing spondylitis.

The table lists this clonotype with a few counts. This chain links TRBV29-1 with TRBJ1-1; perhaps TRBD1 as D (5 bases). The CDR3 is made up of 14 amino acids. Germline CDR1 and CDR2: SQVTM and ANQGSEA. V was cut by 4 bases and J by 0 bases, with 12 bases left in between. CDR3 sequence reads: CSVVGQGMNTEAFF. DNA of the CDR3: TGCAGCGTTGTGGGCCAGGGCATGAACACTGAAGCTTTCTTT.

The CDR3 sequence is CASSLVVADEKLFF. DNA of the CDR3: TGCGCCAGCAGCCTCGTTGTAGCGGATGAAAAACTGTTTTTT. The gene calls are TRBV4-1 and TRBJ1-4; no firm D call. Per the germline V gene, CDR1 is MGHRA and CDR2 is YSYEKL. Trimming left V 4 bases short and J 6 bases short, with 12 bases between. The CDR3 length is 14 residues.

CDR3 sequence (DNA): TGTGCCAGCAGCAAAAAAGGGGGGACTATCGCTCAGAATGAGCAGTTCTTC. Translated, it gives CASSKKGGTIAQNEQFF. V usage is TRBV21-1 and J usage is TRBJ2-1; no check of the table's D call, TRBD2, against the DNA was made. TRBV21-1 is flagged as a pseudogene. The CDR3 spans 17 residues.

This chain links TRBV6-2 or TRBV6-3 with TRBJ1-5; tentative D call: TRBD1 (5 bases). Germline V gene lookup returns CDR1 MNHEY and CDR2 SVGEGT. The CDR3 is 16 residues long. With 6 bases removed from V and 6 bases from J, the gap between germline ends came to 21 bases. CDR3 amino acids: CASSIRRGGDGQPQHF. For the CDR3, the DNA is TGTGCCAGCAGCATCCGTCGGGGCGGTGACGGTCAGCCCCAGCATTTT.

In its sample, this clonotype was seen many times. The J gene is TRBJ2-6, the V gene TRBV11-1; D might be TRBD1 (5 bases). This CDR3 contains 19 residues. Germline V gene sequence: CDR1 SGHAT, CDR2 FQDESV (reference sequence). V lost 5 bases to trimming and J lost 1 base, with 21 bases between them. CDR3 amino acids: CASSRMTDGPFSGANVLTF. CDR3 nucleotide sequence: TGTGCCAGCAGCCGAATGACAGATGGACCTTTTTCTGGGGCCAACGTCCTGACTTTC.

The chain couples TRBV5-1 to TRBJ2-1; no firm D call. Trimming left V 0 bases short and J 0 bases short, with 10 bases between. The CDR3 is 16 amino acids. Germline CDR1 and CDR2: SGHRS and YFSETQ. The CDR3 reads CASSLEADGSYNEQFF. CDR3 nucleotides: TGCGCCAGCAGCTTGGAGGCGGATGGCTCCTACAATGAGCAGTTCTTC.

This clonotype was counted between two and nine times. The chain has TRBV11-1 and TRBJ2-2, with 7 bases aligning to TRBD1. V gave up 4 bases and J gave up 6 bases; unmatched junction bases: 2. The CDR3 is 13 residues long. The germline gives CDR1 SGHAT, CDR2 FQDESV (reference sequence). CDR3 protein: CASSYGTAGELFF. For the CDR3, the DNA is TGTGCCAGCAGCTACGGGACAGCCGGGGAGCTGTTTTTT.

This clonotype was observed at least ten times. V gene TRBV20-1 combines with J gene TRBJ1-1; D call uncertain. V lost 5 bases to trimming and J lost 1 base, with 8 bases between them. The V gene's germline CDR1 is DFQATT and CDR2 SNEGSKA (reference sequence). CDR3 length: 12 residues. The CDR3 region is CSARVENTEAFF. The CDR3 bases are TGCAGTGCTCGGGTGGAGAACACTGAAGCTTTCTTT.

This chain links TRBV5-6 with TRBJ2-7; 7 nucleotides align to TRBD1. CDR3 length: 14 residues. Per germline, CDR1 SGHDT and CDR2 YYEEEE. V shed 2 bases, J shed 7 bases, and the junction held 9 bases outside the gene matches. The CDR3 protein is CASSFPGQPFEQYF. The DNA for the CDR3 is TGTGCCAGCAGCTTCCCGGGACAGCCTTTTGAGCAGTACTTC.

This clonotype has at least ten counts. The chain carries TRBV28 and TRBJ2-7; the D is unclear. Trimming removed 4 bases at V and 9 bases at J, with 10 bases between. The CDR3 consists of 11 residues. Germline assignment: CDR1 MDHEN and CDR2 SYDVKM. CDR3 sequence reads: CASSSAWGQYF. In nucleotides, the CDR3 is TGTGCCAGCAGTTCCGCTTGGGGGCAGTACTTC.

In this sample, this clonotype turned up many times. V usage is TRBV6-2 or TRBV6-3 and J usage is TRBJ2-1; possible D gene TRBD2, 5 bases. The V end was cut by 2 bases, the J end by 9 bases, with 17 bases between. CDR3 length: 15 amino acids. CDR1 is MNHEY and CDR2 is SVGEGT in the germline V gene. Here the CDR3 reads CASSYEHEGAIEQFF. Here the CDR3 DNA reads TGTGCCAGCAGTTACGAGCACGAGGGTGCGATTGAGCAGTTCTTC.

The chain joins TRBV7-2 to TRBJ2-2; D uncertain. This CDR3 comprises 15 residues. The germline CDR1 and CDR2 sequences are SGHTA and FQGNSA. The germline V and J ends were trimmed by 1 base and 6 bases, with 12 bases remaining between them. CDR3 nucleotide sequence: TGTGCCAGCAGCTTAGAGGGTGTTTGGTCCGGGGAGCTGTTTTTT. Its protein is CASSLEGVWSGELFF.

This clonotype was seen only a few times. The V and J genes are TRBV7-9 and TRBJ2-1; no definite D call. Germline CDR1 reads SEHNR; CDR2 reads FQNEAQ (reference sequence). V gave up 5 bases and J gave up 4 bases, with 12 bases separating them. This CDR3 contains 14 residues. The CDR3 spells CASSRPGPYNEQFF. The CDR3, as DNA: TGTGCCAGCAGCCGGCCTGGCCCGTACAATGAGCAGTTCTTC.

In its sample, this clonotype was seen a few times. CDR3 loop: CSAADGTNYGYTF. The CDR3 bases are TGCAGTGCTGCCGACGGGACAAACTATGGCTACACCTTC. J is TRBJ1-2 and V is TRBV20-1, with D perhaps matching TRBD1 (6 bases). The V end was cut by 5 bases, the J end by 2 bases, with 12 bases between. The CDR3 is 13 residues long. Germline V gene data show CDR1 as DFQATT and CDR2 as SNEGSKA (reference sequence).

This clonotype was detected ten times or more. V usage is TRBV20-1 and J usage is TRBJ2-1; D is uncertain. Per germline, CDR1 DFQATT and CDR2 SNEGSKA (reference sequence). The CDR3 covers 15 residues. With 1 base removed from V and 0 bases from J, the gap between germline ends came to 10 bases. The CDR3, as DNA: TGCAGTGCTAGAGTCGGCTCAAGCTCCTACAATGAGCAGTTCTTC. It codes for CSARVGSSSYNEQFF.

The chain couples TRBV7-9 to TRBJ1-2; 9 bases align to TRBD1. V shed 11 bases and J 6 bases; nucleotides not matched to a gene: 10. CDR3 length: 13 residues. Germline assignment: CDR1 SEHNR and CDR2 FQNEAQ (reference sequence). The DNA for the CDR3 is TGTGCCGGCTTGGGACAGGGCGAGGATGGCTACACCTTC. Translated: CAGLGQGEDGYTF.

This clonotype was found a few times. The chain carries TRBV3-1 and TRBJ2-7, with 7 bases that match TRBD2. The CDR3 is made up of 15 amino acids. In germline, CDR1 is LGHDT, CDR2 YNNKEL (reference sequence). Trimming took 1 base from V and 11 from J; bases not matched to a gene: 14. CDR3 coding DNA: TGTGCCAGCAGCCAAGGACGGCTAGCGGTCCGGGAGGAGTACTTC. Protein product: CASSQGRLAVREEYF.

The sample holds a few counts of this clonotype. The chain carries TRBV28 and TRBJ2-1; 8 bases fit TRBD2. This CDR3 is built from 15 residues. The V segment lost 6 bases and the J segment 3 bases; nucleotides outside the gene matches: 7. CDR1 is MDHEN and CDR2 is SYDVKM in the germline V gene. The CDR3 DNA follows: TGTGCCAGCAGCCGTAGCGGGATTCGCTACAATGAGCAGTTCTTC. Its translation: CASSRSGIRYNEQFF.

The rearrangement joins TRBV5-1 to TRBJ2-7; 11 nucleotides match TRBD2. This CDR3 is 17 amino acids long. The ends lost 5 bases at V and 2 bases at J; junction bases unmatched: 12. Germline V lookup: CDR1 SGHRS, CDR2 YFSETQ. The CDR3 coding sequence is TGCGCCAGCAGACAACTTAGCGGGGGGGTTTTAACCTACGAGCAGTACTTC. Its protein is CASRQLSGGVLTYEQYF.

V and J are TRBV12-3 or TRBV12-4 and TRBJ2-7; D is unresolved. The CDR3 is 13 residues long. Trimming left V 2 bases short and J 4 bases short, with 9 bases between. This chain's CDR3 is CASSLQDGYEQYF. For the CDR3, the DNA is TGTGCCAGCAGTTTACAGGACGGATACGAGCAGTACTTC.